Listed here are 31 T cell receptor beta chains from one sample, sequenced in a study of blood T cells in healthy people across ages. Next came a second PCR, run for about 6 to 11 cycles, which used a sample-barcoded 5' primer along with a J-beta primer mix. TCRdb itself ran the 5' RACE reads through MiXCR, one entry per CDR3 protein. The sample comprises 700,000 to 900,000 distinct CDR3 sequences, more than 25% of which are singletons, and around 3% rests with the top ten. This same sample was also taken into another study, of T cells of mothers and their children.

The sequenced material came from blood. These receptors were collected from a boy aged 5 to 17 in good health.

The CDR3 DNA reads TGTGCCAGCAGCCAAGGGGAAGGGCGAAGGGAGCAGTACTTC. This sequence encodes CASSQGEGRREQYF. The J gene is TRBJ2-7, the V gene TRBV14; D is unclear. Between the trimmed V and J ends, which lost 1 base and 7 bases, there was a span of 14 bases. Germline CDR1 and CDR2: SGHDN and FVKESK. The CDR3 spans 14 residues.

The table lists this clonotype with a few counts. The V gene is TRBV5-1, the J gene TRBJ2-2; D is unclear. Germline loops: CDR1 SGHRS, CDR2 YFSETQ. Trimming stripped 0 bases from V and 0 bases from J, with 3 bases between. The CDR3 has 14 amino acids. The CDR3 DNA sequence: TGCGCCAGCAGCTTGGTCCCGAACACCGGGGAGCTGTTTTTT. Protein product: CASSLVPNTGELFF.

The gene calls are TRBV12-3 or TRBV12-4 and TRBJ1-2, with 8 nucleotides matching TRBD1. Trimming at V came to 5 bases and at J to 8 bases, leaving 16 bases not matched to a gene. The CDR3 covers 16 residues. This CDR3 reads CASSGAGGEGYRGYTF. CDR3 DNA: TGTGCCAGCAGTGGGGCAGGGGGCGAGGGATATAGGGGCTACACCTTC.

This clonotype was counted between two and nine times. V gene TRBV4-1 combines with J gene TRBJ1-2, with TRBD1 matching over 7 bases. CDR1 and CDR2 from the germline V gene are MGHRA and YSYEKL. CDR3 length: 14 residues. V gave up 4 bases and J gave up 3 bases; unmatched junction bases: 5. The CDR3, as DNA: TGCGCCAGCAGCCCGGGACAGCTCCACTATGGCTACACCTTC. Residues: CASSPGQLHYGYTF.

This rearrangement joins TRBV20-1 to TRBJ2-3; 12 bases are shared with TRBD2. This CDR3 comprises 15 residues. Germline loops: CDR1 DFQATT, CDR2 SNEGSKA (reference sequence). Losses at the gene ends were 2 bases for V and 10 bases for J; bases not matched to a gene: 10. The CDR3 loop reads CSARTTTSGGRPQYF. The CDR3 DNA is TGCAGTGCTAGAACCACGACTAGCGGGGGACGTCCGCAGTATTTT.

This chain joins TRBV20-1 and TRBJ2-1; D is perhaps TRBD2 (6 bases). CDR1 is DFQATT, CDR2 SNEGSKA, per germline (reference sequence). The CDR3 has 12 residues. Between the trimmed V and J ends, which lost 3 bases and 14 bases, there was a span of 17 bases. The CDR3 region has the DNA TGCAGTGCTAGCATTATAACGTGGGGGGAGTTCTTC. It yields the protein CSASIITWGEFF.

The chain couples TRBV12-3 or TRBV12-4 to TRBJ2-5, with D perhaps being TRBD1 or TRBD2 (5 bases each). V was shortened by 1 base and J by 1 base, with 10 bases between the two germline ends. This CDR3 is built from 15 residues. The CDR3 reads CASSLVGALQETQYF. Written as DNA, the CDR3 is TGTGCCAGCAGTTTAGTCGGGGCCCTCCAAGAGACCCAGTACTTC.

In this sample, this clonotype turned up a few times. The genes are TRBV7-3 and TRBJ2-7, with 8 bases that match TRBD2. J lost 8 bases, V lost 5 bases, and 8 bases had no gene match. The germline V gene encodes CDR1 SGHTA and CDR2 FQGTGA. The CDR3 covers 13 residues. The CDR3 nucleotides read TGTGCCAGCAGCCCTGGGGGACTAGGGAAGCAGTACTTC. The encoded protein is CASSPGGLGKQYF.

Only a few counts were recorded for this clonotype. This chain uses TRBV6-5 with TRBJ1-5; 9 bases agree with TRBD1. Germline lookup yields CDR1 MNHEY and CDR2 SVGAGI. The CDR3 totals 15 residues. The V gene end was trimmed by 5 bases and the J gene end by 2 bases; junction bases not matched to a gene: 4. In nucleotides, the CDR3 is TGTGCCAGCAGTCTACAGGGGGCCGGCAATCAGCCCCAGCATTTT. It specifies CASSLQGAGNQPQHF.

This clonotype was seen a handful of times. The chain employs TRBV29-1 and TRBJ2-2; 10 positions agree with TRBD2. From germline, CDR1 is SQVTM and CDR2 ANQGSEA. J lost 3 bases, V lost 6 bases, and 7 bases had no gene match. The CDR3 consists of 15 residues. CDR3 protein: CSVALAGAYTGELFF. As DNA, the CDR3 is TGCAGCGTCGCCCTAGCGGGGGCCTACACCGGGGAGCTGTTTTTT.

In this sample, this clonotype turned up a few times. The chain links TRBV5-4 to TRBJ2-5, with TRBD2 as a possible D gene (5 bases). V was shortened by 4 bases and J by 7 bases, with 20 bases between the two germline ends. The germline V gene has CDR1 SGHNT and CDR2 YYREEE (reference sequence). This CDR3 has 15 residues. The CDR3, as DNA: TGTGCCAGCAGCCGGCCGGGCTCCAAGGCGGGGACCCAGTACTTC. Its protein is CASSRPGSKAGTQYF.

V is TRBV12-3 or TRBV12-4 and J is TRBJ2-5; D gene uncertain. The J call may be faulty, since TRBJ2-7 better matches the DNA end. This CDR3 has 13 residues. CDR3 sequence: CASYQRSSYEQYF. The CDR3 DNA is TGTGCCAGTTACCAGAGAAGCTCCTACGAGCAGTACTTC.

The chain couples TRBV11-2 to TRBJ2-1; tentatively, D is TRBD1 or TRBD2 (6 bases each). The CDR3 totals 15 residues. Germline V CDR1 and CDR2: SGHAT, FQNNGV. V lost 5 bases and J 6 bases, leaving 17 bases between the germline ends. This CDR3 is CASSNMRGAFNEQFF. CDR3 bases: TGTGCCAGCAGCAATATGAGGGGGGCATTCAATGAGCAGTTCTTC. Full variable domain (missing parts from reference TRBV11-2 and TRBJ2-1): EAGVAQSPRYKIIEKRQSVAFWCNPISGHATLYWYQQILGQGPKLLIQFQNNGVVDDSQLPKDRFSAERLKGVDSTLKIQPAKLEDSAVYLCASSNMRGAFNEQFFGPGTRLTVL.

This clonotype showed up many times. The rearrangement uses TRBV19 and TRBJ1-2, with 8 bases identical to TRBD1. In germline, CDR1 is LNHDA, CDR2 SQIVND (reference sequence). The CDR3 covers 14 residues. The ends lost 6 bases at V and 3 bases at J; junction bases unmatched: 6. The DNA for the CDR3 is TGTGCCAGTAGCAGGCAGGGGGCTGACTATGGCTACACCTTC. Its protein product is CASSRQGADYGYTF. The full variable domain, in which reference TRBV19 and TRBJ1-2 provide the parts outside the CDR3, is DGGITQSPKYLFRKEGQNVTLSCEQNLNHDAMYWYRQDPGQGLRLIYYSQIVNDFQKGDIAEGYSVSREKKESFPLTVTSAQKNPTAFYLCASSRQGADYGYTFGSGTRLTVV.

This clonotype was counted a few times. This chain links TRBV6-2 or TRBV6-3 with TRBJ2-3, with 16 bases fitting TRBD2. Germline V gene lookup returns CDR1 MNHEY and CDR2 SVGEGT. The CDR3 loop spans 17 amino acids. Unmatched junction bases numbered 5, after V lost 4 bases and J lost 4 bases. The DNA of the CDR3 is TGTGCCAGCAGTTCCCTGGGACTAGCGGGGGGGGCAGATACGCAGTATTTT. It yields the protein CASSSLGLAGGADTQYF.

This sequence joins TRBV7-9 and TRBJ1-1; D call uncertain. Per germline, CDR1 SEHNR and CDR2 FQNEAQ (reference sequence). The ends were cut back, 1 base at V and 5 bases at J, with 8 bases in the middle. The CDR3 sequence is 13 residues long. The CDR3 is CASSLGPPTEAFF. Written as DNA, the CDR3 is TGTGCCAGCAGCTTAGGGCCGCCAACTGAAGCTTTCTTT.

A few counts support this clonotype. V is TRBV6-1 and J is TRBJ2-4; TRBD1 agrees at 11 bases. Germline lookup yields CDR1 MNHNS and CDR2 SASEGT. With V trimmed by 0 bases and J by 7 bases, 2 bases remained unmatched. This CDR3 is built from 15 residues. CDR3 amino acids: CASSEAGQGANIQYF. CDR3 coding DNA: TGTGCCAGCAGTGAAGCTGGACAGGGGGCGAACATTCAGTACTTC.

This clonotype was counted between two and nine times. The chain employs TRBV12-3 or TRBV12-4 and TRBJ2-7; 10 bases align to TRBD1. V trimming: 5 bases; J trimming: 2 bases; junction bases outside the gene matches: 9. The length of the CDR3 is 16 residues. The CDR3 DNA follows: TGTGCCAGCAGTCCAGGGGGACAGGGGTTTCCCTACGAGCAGTACTTC. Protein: CASSPGGQGFPYEQYF.

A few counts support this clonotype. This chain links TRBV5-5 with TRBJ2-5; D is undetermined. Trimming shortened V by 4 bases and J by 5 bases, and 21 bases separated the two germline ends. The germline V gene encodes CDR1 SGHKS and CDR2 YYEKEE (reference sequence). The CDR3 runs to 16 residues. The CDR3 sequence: CASSIPSPDLGETQYF. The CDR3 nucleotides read TGTGCCAGCAGCATCCCCTCGCCGGACCTAGGGGAGACCCAGTACTTC.

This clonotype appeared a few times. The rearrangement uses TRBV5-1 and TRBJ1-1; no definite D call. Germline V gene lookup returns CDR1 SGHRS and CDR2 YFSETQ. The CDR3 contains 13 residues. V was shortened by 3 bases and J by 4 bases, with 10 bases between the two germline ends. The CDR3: CASSSLVGTEAFF. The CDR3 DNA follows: TGCGCCAGCAGCTCCTTAGTGGGCACTGAAGCTTTCTTT.

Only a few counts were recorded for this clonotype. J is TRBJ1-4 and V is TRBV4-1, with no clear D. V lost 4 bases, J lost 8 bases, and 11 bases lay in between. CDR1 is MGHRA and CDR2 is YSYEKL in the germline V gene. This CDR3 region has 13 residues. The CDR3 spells CASSRTKKEKLFF. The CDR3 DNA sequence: TGCGCCAGCAGCCGCACGAAAAAGGAAAAACTGTTTTTT.

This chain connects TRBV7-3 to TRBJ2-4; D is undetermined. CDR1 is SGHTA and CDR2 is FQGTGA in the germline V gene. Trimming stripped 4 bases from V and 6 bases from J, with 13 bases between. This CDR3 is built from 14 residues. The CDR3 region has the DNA TGTGCCAGCAGCTCCGGATACGGAGTAAACATTCAGTACTTC. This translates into CASSSGYGVNIQYF.

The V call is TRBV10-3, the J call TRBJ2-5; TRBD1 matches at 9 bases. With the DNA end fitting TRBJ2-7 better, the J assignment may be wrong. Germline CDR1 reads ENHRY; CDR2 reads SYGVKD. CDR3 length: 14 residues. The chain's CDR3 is CAISQDRGHYEQYF. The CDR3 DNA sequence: TGTGCCATCAGTCAGGACAGGGGCCACTACGAGCAGTACTTC.

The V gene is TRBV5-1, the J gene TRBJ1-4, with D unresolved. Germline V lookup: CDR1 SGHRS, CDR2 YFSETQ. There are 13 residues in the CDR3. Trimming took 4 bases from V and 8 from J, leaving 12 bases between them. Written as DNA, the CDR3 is TGCGCCAGCAGCGCGGGAGTAGGGGAAAAACTGTTTTTT. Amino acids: CASSAGVGEKLFF.

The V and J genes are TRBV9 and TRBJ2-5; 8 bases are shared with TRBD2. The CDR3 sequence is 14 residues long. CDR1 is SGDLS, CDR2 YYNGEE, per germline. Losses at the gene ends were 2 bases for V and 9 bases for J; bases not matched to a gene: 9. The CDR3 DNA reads TGTGCCAGCAGCGTTAGCGGGGAGGCTGGGTCCCAGTACTTC. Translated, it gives CASSVSGEAGSQYF.

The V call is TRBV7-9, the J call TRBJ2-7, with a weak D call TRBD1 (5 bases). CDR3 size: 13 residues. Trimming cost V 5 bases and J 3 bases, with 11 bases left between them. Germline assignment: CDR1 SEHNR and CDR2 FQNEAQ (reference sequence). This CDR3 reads CASSPQDLYEQYF. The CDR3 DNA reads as TGTGCCAGCAGCCCACAGGATCTCTACGAGCAGTACTTC.

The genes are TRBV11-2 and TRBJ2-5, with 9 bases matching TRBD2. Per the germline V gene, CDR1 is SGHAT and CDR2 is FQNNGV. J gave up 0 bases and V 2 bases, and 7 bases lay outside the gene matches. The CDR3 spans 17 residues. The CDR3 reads CASSLLSGGRYQETQYF. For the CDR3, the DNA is TGTGCCAGCAGCTTACTGAGCGGGGGGAGGTACCAAGAGACCCAGTACTTC. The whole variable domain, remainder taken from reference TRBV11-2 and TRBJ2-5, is EAGVAQSPRYKIIEKRQSVAFWCNPISGHATLYWYQQILGQGPKLLIQFQNNGVVDDSQLPKDRFSAERLKGVDSTLKIQPAKLEDSAVYLCASSLLSGGRYQETQYFGPGTRLLVL.

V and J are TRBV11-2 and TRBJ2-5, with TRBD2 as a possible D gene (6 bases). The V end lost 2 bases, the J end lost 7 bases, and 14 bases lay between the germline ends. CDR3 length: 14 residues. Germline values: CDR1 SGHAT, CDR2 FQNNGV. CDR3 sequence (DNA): TGTGCCAGCAGCTTAAACCCTAGCGCCGGGACCCAGTACTTC. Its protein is CASSLNPSAGTQYF.

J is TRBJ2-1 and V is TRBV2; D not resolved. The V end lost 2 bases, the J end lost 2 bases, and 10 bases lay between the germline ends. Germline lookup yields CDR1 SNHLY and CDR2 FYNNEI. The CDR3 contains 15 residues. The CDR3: CASSELGWAYNEQFF. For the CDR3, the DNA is TGTGCCAGCAGTGAACTTGGATGGGCCTACAATGAGCAGTTCTTC.

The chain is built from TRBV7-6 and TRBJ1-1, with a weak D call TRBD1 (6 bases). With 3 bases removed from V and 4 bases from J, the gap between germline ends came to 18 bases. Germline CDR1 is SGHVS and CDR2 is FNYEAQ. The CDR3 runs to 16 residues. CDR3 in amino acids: CASSLLRGGGGTEAFF. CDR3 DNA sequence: TGTGCCAGCAGCTTGCTGCGAGGGGGGGGAGGCACTGAAGCTTTCTTT.

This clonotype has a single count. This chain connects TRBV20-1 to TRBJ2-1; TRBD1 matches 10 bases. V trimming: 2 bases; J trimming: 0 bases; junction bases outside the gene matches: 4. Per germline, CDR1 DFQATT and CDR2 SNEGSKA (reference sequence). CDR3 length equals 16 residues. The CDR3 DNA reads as TGCAGTGCTAGACGACAGGGGGCAATCTCCTACAATGAGCAGTTCTTC. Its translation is CSARRQGAISYNEQFF.